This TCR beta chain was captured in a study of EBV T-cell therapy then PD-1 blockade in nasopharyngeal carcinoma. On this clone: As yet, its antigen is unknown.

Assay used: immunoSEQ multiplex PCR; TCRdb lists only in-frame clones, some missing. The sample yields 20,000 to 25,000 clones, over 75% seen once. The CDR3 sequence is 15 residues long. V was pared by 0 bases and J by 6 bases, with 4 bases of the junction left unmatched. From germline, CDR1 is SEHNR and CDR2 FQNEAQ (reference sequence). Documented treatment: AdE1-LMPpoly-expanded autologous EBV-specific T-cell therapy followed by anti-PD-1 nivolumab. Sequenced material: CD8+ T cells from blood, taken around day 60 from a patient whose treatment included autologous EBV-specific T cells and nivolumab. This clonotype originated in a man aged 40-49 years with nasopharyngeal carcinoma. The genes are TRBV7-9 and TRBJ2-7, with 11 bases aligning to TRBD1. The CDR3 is CASSLAGTGGGEQYF. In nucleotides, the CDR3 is TGTGCCAGCAGCTTAGCCGGGACAGGGGGTGGCGAGCAGTACTTC.